This T cell receptor (beta chain) was identified during a study of T cell responses to AZD1222 COVID-19 vaccine listed by TCRdb under 2021. A note on the overall study: AZD1222 recipients whose second dose came at about 4 weeks and those whose second dose came at about 12 weeks were combined into one group, since spike-specific TCR depth and breadth did not differ between the two schedules. A total of about 230 trial participants underwent TCR sequencing, of whom 207 received two doses of AZD1222 and 26 received two doses of the MenACWY control vaccine. Trial participants were enrolled by age into 18-55, 56-69 and 70-plus year subgroups, with 148, 28 and 57 TCR-sequenced participants respectively. Overall study outcomes, separate from this receptor: Participants were mostly white British and included more females than males, and it was suggested by the authors that clonal diversity may have been underestimated. Epitopes outside the regions mutated in the B.1.351 and B.1.1.7 variants were reportedly recognized by nearly half of the unique spike-specific TCRs. Because no samples from the day 14 peak response were available, repertoires could be characterized only after the peak T cell response. Only six AZD1222 recipients were SARS-CoV-2 seropositive at baseline, limiting conclusions about previously exposed vaccinees. The 56-69-year group was small, and its depth increase did not reach significance, likely because of low power. After two AZD1222 doses, both the breadth and the depth of spike-specific TCRs were significantly higher than at day 0 and than in MenACWY recipients. The vaccine-associated CD4 TCRs covered the entire spike protein, and the dominant responses fell in regions 160-218 and 743-854.

The CDR3 regions of human TCRbeta chains were analyzed by immunosequencing. For the original study's pipeline: TCRs in the repertoires were compared against a reference library of SARS-CoV-2-specific TCRs that had been generated with the MIRA antigen-specificity platform. Breadth was defined as the fraction of unique TCRs that were SARS-CoV-2-associated. Depth was defined as the fraction of total T cells that were SARS-CoV-2-associated. Using the MIRA data, each spike-specific TCR was mapped to the spike region that the TCR reacts to and placed in a CD4 or CD8 class. Log10-transformed breadth and depth values were compared by one-way ANOVA with Sidak's multiple comparisons tests. Imported from immuneACCESS, the table was reduced by TCRdb to in-frame sequences with V and J called. These copies leave out some clones; in studies compared against another copy, an unresolved V gene accounts for under half, and the cause of the remainder is not known. V, J and clone size reflect that table, while D and trimming were determined from the DNA. This sample holds around 120,000 clones; more than 75% were observed only once. Around 1.2% of the sample rests with the top ten.

With respect to this clone: Which antigen it targets is not known. Per-base quality was not reported, and no clone a single base away is much larger than it.

Reading the label with the study, this specimen's time point is: baseline before first vaccination. Samples from vaccinated people were obtained from the UK trials COV001 and COV002, which included a single-blind randomized controlled phase 2/3 trial of AZD1222 (ChAdOx1 nCoV-19) in healthy adults. Trial participant PBMC samples were collected at day 0 and day 28 after the second dose for TCRbeta chain sequencing. Cut back by 3 bases and 7 bases, the V and J ends lie 15 bases apart. CDR1 and CDR2 are drawn from the germline V gene: KGHSH, LQKENI. CDR3 length: 15 amino acids, cysteine to phenylalanine. CDR3 DNA only is kept here, 45 bases in frame from base 1.

The sequence derives from an adult in good health. This specimen consisted of peripheral blood, obtained on day 0 of AZD1222 vaccination. Here the chain combines TRBV18 and TRBJ2-2; the D gene is possibly TRBD1 or TRBD2, each agreeing over 5 bases. The DNA sequence is given as TGTGCCAGCTCACCCTCCGCCTCGGGGCTCGGGGAGCTGTTTTTT. It translates to CASSPSASGLGELFF. With the portions outside the CDR3 filled from the reference TRBV18 and TRBJ2-2 genes, the complete variable region becomes NAGVMQNPRHLVRRRGQEARLRCSPMKGHSHVYWYRQLPEEGLKFMVYLQKENIIDESGMPKERFSAEFPKEGPSILRIQQVVRGDSAAYFCASSPSASGLGELFFGEGSRLTVL.